These T cell receptor beta chains were read from a single sample in a study of cytomegalovirus exposure and HLA in healthy donors. The data were produced by immunoSEQ multiplex PCR, yet TCRdb's version contains in-frame clones alone and is incomplete. The table includes some 150,000 clones, 75% to 85% detected once. Material for sequencing was PBMCs. These receptors were collected from a female donor in good health and CMV-seronegative. Both conserved end residues are part of each CDR3. Each record gives: D gene, J gene, V gene, clone size, CDR3 protein, CDR3 DNA. D genes are given only for firm matches. The listing skips clone size in some rows; elsewhere it reads once, few, many or a size class.

>.|TRBJ1-5|TRBV7-6|.
CASSSRNNQPQHF
TGTGCCAGCAGCTCGCGGAACAATCAGCCCCAGCATTTT
>TRBD1|TRBJ2-7|TRBV27|.
CASRPGQATYEQYF
TGTGCCAGCAGACCGGGACAGGCAACCTACGAGCAGTACTTC
>TRBD1|TRBJ2-7|TRBV7-2|.
CASSRVETGGYEQYF
TGTGCCAGCAGCAGGGTAGAGACAGGGGGCTACGAGCAGTACTTC
>TRBD2|TRBJ2-5|TRBV4-1|.
CASSQDRGSGTQETQYF
TGCGCCAGCAGCCAAGATCGAGGTAGCGGGACGCAAGAGACCCAGTACTTC
>.|TRBJ1-1|TRBV4-2|.
CASSHGTSETEAFF
TGTGCCAGCAGCCATGGGACATCGGAGACTGAAGCTTTCTTT
>.|TRBJ2-5|TRBV21-1|few
CASSKGGGQGETFQETQYF
TGTGCCAGCAGCAAAGGGGGTGGACAGGGAGAAACCTTCCAAGAGACCCAGTACTTC
>.|TRBJ2-5|TRBV7-3|.
CASSLIGRAPQETQYF
TGTGCCAGCAGCTTAATAGGCAGGGCACCCCAAGAGACCCAGTACTTC
>.|TRBJ2-3|TRBV25-1|.
CASSEGGQDTQYF
TGTGCCAGCAGTGAAGGGGGCCAAGATACGCAGTATTTT
>TRBD1|TRBJ1-4|TRBV6-5|.
CASSSQGGDEKLFF
TGTGCCAGCAGTTCCCAGGGGGGCGATGAAAAACTGTTTTTT
>.|TRBJ2-1|TRBV30|.
CAWRLQDSGAYNEQFF
TGTGCCTGGAGATTACAGGATTCTGGGGCCTACAATGAGCAGTTCTTC
>.|TRBJ1-1|TRBV10-3|few
CAISKEGGNTEAFF
TGTGCCATCAGCAAGGAGGGCGGGAACACTGAAGCTTTCTTT
>.|TRBJ1-3|TRBV7-9|.
CASSLSGDGNTIYF
TGTGCCAGCAGCTTATCCGGGGATGGTAACACCATATATTTT
>.|TRBJ1-1|TRBV11-2|once
CASSSRGGEAFF
TGTGCCAGCAGCTCCCGAGGGGGAGAAGCTTTCTTT
>.|TRBJ1-2|TRBV28|.
CASRGTGTNYGYTF
TGTGCCAGCAGGGGAACAGGGACCAACTATGGCTACACCTTC
>TRBD1|TRBJ2-2|TRBV19|.
CASRGRDRAETGELFF
TGTGCCAGTAGAGGACGGGACAGGGCCGAAACCGGGGAGCTGTTTTTT
>.|TRBJ1-1|TRBV7-6|.
CASSLAPGNTEAFF
TGTGCCAGCAGCTTAGCTCCGGGGAACACTGAAGCTTTCTTT
>TRBD1|TRBJ2-4|TRBV6-1|.
CASSAAGTGNFGSRLNSQYF
TGTGCCAGCAGTGCGGCCGGGACAGGAAACTTCGGTTCTCGGCTAAACAGTCAGTACTTC
>TRBD1|TRBJ1-4|TRBV28|.
CASSYQGVNEKLFF
TGTGCCAGCAGTTATCAGGGGGTTAATGAAAAACTGTTTTTT
>.|TRBJ1-4|TRBV27|.
CASSFSRGGIEKLFF
TGTGCCAGCAGTTTCTCTCGGGGAGGGATTGAAAAACTGTTTTTT
>.|TRBJ1-2|TRBV4-3|.
CASSQDRSGANYGYTF
TGCGCCAGCAGCCAAGATCGCTCAGGGGCTAACTATGGCTACACCTTC
>TRBD2|TRBJ2-1|TRBV18|few
CASSPPGLAGDNEQFF
TGTGCCAGCTCACCTCCCGGACTAGCGGGAGACAATGAGCAGTTCTTC
>.|TRBJ1-5|TRBV23-1|few
CASSGGQHPDQPQHF
TGCGCCAGCAGTGGGGGCCAGCATCCGGATCAGCCCCAGCATTTT
>TRBD1|TRBJ2-4|TRBV28|.
CATERQGLQNIQYF
TGTGCCACCGAACGACAGGGTCTCCAAAACATTCAGTACTTC
>TRBD2|TRBJ2-1|TRBV4-2|.
CASSQATLGLAGGREQFF
TGTGCCAGCAGCCAAGCTACCCTGGGACTAGCGGGGGGGCGGGAGCAGTTCTTC
>TRBD2|TRBJ2-1|TRBV19|.
CASSIVAGRGNEQFF
TGTGCCAGTAGTATAGTAGCGGGCCGGGGAAATGAGCAGTTCTTC
>.|TRBJ1-2|TRBV6-6|.
CASSYPRDAGGYTF
TGTGCCAGCAGTTACCCCCGGGACGCGGGGGGCTACACCTTC
>.|TRBJ2-1|TRBV19|.
CASSLYNEQFF
TGTGCCAGTAGTCTCTACAATGAGCAGTTCTTC
>.|TRBJ2-1|TRBV4-3|.
CASSHPGSSNEQFF
TGCGCCAGCAGCCACCCAGGCTCCTCCAATGAGCAGTTCTTC
>TRBD1|TRBJ1-1|TRBV6-5|.
CASSTTTGGAYEAFF
TGTGCCAGCAGTACGACGACAGGGGGCGCCTATGAAGCTTTCTTT
>.|TRBJ2-5|TRBV10-3|.
CAISDGVTGETQYF
TGTGCCATCAGTGATGGAGTGACGGGAGAGACCCAGTACTTC
>.|TRBJ1-1|TRBV28|.
CASSSPTGINTEAFF
TGTGCCAGCAGTTCCCCCACAGGGATCAACACTGAAGCTTTCTTT
>.|TRBJ1-2|TRBV28|.
CASSLDSNYGYTF
TGTGCCAGCAGTTTAGACAGTAACTATGGCTACACCTTC
>TRBD1|TRBJ2-6|TRBV2|.
CASSSPYPGGASGANVLTF
TGTGCCAGCAGTTCCCCGTACCCAGGGGGCGCTTCTGGGGCCAACGTCCTGACTTTC
>TRBD1|TRBJ1-2|TRBV19|.
CVSSIGRGSANYGYTF
TGTGTCAGTAGTATTGGCAGGGGGAGCGCTAACTATGGCTACACCTTC
>.|TRBJ2-1|TRBV11-3|.
CASSPRRGGEQFF
TGTGCCAGCAGCCCCCGCCGGGGTGGTGAGCAGTTCTTC
>.|TRBJ1-1|TRBV19|.
CASSIVDINPEAFF
TGTGCCAGTAGTATAGTGGACATCAACCCTGAAGCTTTCTTT
>.|TRBJ2-3|TRBV5-4|.
CASSLRQGLDTQYF
TGTGCCAGCAGCTTGCGCCAGGGTTTAGATACGCAGTATTTT
>TRBD1|TRBJ1-2|TRBV7-9|.
CASSDRTGFLNYGYTF
TGTGCCAGCAGCGACAGGACAGGGTTTTTAAACTATGGCTACACCTTC
>TRBD1|TRBJ1-2|TRBV29-1|.
CSVEGGGASYGYTF
TGCAGCGTTGAAGGAGGGGGCGCTTCCTATGGCTACACCTTC
>.|TRBJ2-5|TRBV28|once
CASAGVSKETQYF
TGTGCCAGCGCAGGGGTATCTAAAGAGACCCAGTACTTC
>TRBD1|TRBJ1-1|TRBV19|.
CASRKTGENTEAFF
TGTGCCAGTAGAAAGACAGGGGAGAACACTGAAGCTTTCTTT
>.|TRBJ2-1|TRBV6-1|.
CASSERVSIGFF
TGTGCCAGCAGTGAACGGGTGTCTATTGGGTTCTTC
>TRBD1|TRBJ2-6|TRBV4-1|.
CASRAGQGGANGLTF
TGCGCCAGCAGGGCCGGACAGGGGGGGGCCAACGGCCTGACTTTC
>.|TRBJ1-2|TRBV29-1|.
CSVESGDGYTF
TGCAGCGTCGAATCGGGGGACGGCTACACCTTC
>.|TRBJ1-4|TRBV2|.
CASRQQGFNEKLFF
TGTGCCAGCAGGCAACAGGGCTTTAATGAAAAACTGTTTTTT
>TRBD1|TRBJ1-2|TRBV30|.
CAWRTGVSNYGYTF
TGTGCCTGGAGGACAGGGGTTAGCAACTATGGCTACACCTTC
>.|TRBJ1-1|TRBV4-1|.
CASSQVVGEAEAFF
TGCGCCAGCAGCCAAGTAGTGGGGGAGGCTGAAGCTTTCTTT
>TRBD1|TRBJ2-1|TRBV28|once
CASSRGTGGYNEQFF
TGTGCCAGCAGCCGAGGGACAGGGGGGTACAATGAGCAGTTCTTC
>TRBD2|TRBJ2-5|TRBV18|.
CASSPAGGPETQYF
TGTGCCAGCTCACCTGCGGGGGGGCCAGAGACCCAGTACTTC
>TRBD2|TRBJ2-7|TRBV28|.
CASRGTSGSREQYF
TGTGCCAGCAGGGGGACTAGCGGGAGTCGCGAGCAGTACTTC
>TRBD2|TRBJ2-3|TRBV7-2|.
CASSLGGGGTDTQYF
TGTGCCAGCAGCTTAGGCGGGGGAGGGACAGATACGCAGTATTTT
>.|TRBJ2-7|TRBV4-3|.
CASSQGEGDTPYEQYF
TGCGCCAGCAGCCAAGGGGAAGGGGACACACCCTACGAGCAGTACTTC
>.|TRBJ2-1|TRBV27|.
CASSLRGTAYNEQFF
TGTGCCAGCAGTTTGAGGGGGACGGCCTACAATGAGCAGTTCTTC
>.|TRBJ1-2|TRBV6-1|.
CASSEYLGYTF
TGTGCCAGCAGTGAATATCTGGGCTACACCTTC
>.|TRBJ2-3|TRBV2|.
CASSGRGSTDTQYF
TGTGCCAGCAGTGGCAGAGGCTCCACAGATACGCAGTATTTT
>TRBD2|TRBJ2-3|TRBV6-6|.
CASSYPSGSGTDTQYF
TGTGCCAGCAGTTACCCTAGCGGGAGTGGGACAGATACGCAGTATTTT
>TRBD1|TRBJ2-7|TRBV9|.
CASSVGQGAYYEQYF
TGTGCCAGCAGCGTAGGACAGGGGGCATATTACGAGCAGTACTTC
>.|TRBJ1-1|TRBV4-1|.
CASSQVAVYTEAFF
TGCGCCAGCAGCCAAGTGGCAGTTTACACTGAAGCTTTCTTT
>.|TRBJ2-7|TRBV11-3|.
CASSFSETDFCWVPYEQYF
TGTGCCAGCAGCTTTTCGGAGACAGACTTTTGTTGGGTTCCCTACGAGCAGTACTTC
>.|TRBJ1-5|TRBV11-2|.
CASSRYSNQPQHF
TGTGCCAGCAGCCGCTATAGCAATCAGCCCCAGCATTTT